This paragraph reports one TCR beta chain. Its cognate antigen has yet to be identified. Base qualities are not recorded, but no much larger clone differs from it by a single base. The data were obtained in a study of T cell changes during pregnancy in multiple sclerosis (dated by TCRdb to about 2019). About the full investigation: Changes in the T cell repertoire over the course of pregnancy were examined in this study in women with multiple sclerosis.

V is trimmed back by 4 bases and J by 5 bases, and the junction contains 6 bases that no gene match accounts for. The CDR3 goes from the cysteine to the phenylalanine over 15 residues. The kept DNA is CDR3 alone, 45 bases in frame from the first base. CDR1 ENHRY and CDR2 SYGVKD are derived from the germline V gene. The library was obtained by the immunoSEQ multiplex PCR assay. Held by TCRdb, this immuneACCESS table contains in-frame sequences only and omits some clones. Under half of the omission traces to an unresolved V gene where checked; the cause of the rest is unknown. For this sample the table gives about 56,000 clones, of which approximately 90% were detected only once. Jointly, the top ten make up approximately 0.21% of the sample.

This sample comprised CD4+ T cells from peripheral blood mononuclear cells, obtained in the second trimester of pregnancy. The sequence was collected from a female donor with multiple sclerosis, enrolled in a pregnancy study. The chain is made from TRBV10-3 and TRBJ2-1, with TRBD1 matching 9 junction bases. The CDR3 protein is CAISVNGQGNNEQFF. The DNA sequence follows: TGTGCCATCAGTGTAAATGGACAGGGGAACAATGAGCAGTTCTTC.